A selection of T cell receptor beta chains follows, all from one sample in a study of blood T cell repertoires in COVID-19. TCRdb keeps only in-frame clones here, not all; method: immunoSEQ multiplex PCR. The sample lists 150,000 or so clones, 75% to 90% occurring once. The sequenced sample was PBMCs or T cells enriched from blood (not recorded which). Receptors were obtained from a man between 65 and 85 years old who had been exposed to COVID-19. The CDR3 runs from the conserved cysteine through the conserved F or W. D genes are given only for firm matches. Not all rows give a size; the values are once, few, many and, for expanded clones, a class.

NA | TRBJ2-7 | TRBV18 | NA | CASSPSGVEQYF | TGTGCCAGCTCACCCTCGGGAGTCGAGCAGTACTTC
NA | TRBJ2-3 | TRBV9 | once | CASSSGQMGDTQYF | TGTGCCAGCAGCTCCGGACAGATGGGGGATACGCAGTATTTT
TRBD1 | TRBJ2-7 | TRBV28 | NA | CASSSTPGTGANYEQYF | TGTGCCAGCAGTAGTACCCCCGGGACAGGGGCAAACTACGAGCAGTACTTC
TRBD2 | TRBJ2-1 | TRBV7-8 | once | CASSLLAGVGEQFF | TGTGCCAGCAGCTTGCTAGCGGGAGTTGGTGAGCAGTTCTTC
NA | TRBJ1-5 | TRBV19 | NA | CASGGDRNQPQHF | TGTGCCAGCGGCGGGGACCGCAATCAGCCCCAGCATTTT
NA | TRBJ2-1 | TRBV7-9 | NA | CASSPEFF | TGTGCCAGCAGCCCGGAGTTCTTC
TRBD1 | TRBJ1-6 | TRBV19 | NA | CASSMTTGLYSPLHF | TGTGCCAGTAGTATGACGACAGGGCTATATTCACCCCTCCACTTT
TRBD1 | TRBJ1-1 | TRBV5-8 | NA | CASRPRGLGTEAFF | TGTGCCAGCAGACCCAGGGGGCTGGGGACTGAAGCTTTCTTT
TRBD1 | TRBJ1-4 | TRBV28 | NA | CASSLLQAGTGAEKLFF | TGTGCCAGCAGTTTACTACAGGCCGGGACAGGGGCCGAAAAACTGTTTTTT
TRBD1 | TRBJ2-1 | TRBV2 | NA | CASKTGGASLDNEQFF | TGTGCCAGCAAAACAGGGGGCGCTTCCCTGGACAATGAGCAGTTCTTC
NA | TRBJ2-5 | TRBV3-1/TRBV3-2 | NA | CASRLTLAPVPQWETQYF | TGTGCCAGCAGGCTCACTTTAGCCCCGGTGCCCCAGTGGGAGACCCAGTACTTC
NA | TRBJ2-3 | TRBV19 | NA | CASSILSADTQYF | TGTGCCAGTAGTATTCTTAGTGCAGATACGCAGTATTTT
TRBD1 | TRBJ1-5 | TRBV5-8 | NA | CASRDRANGNQPQHF | TGTGCCAGCAGAGACAGGGCGAACGGCAATCAGCCCCAGCATTTT
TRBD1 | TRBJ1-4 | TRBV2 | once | CASSFSQGVNEKLFF | TGTGCCAGCAGTTTTTCGCAGGGGGTTAATGAAAAACTGTTTTTT
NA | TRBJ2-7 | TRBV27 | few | CASSLQGSYEQYF | TGTGCCAGCAGTTTACAGGGTAGCTACGAGCAGTACTTC
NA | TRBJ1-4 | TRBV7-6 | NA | CASSSGGLEKLFF | TGTGCCAGCAGCTCCGGTGGGCTGGAAAAACTGTTTTTT
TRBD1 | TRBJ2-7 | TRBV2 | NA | CASSWTGRPYEQYF | TGTGCCAGCAGTTGGACAGGGAGGCCCTACGAGCAGTACTTC
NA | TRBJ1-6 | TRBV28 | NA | CASSSPHNSPLHF | TGTGCCAGCAGCTCCCCCCATAATTCACCCCTCCACTTT
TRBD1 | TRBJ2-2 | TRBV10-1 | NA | CASRERFLRTGGFGELFF | TGCGCCAGCAGGGAACGTTTCTTAAGGACAGGGGGCTTCGGGGAGCTGTTTTTT
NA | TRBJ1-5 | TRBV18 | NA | CASSRGYGSNQPQHF | TGTGCCAGCTCACGAGGCTACGGGAGCAATCAGCCCCAGCATTTT
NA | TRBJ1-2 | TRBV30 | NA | CAGTSRDTYGYTF | TGTGCCGGGACAAGCCGGGACACCTATGGCTACACCTTC
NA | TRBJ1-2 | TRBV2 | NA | CASSEVVPGGYTF | TGTGCCAGCAGTGAGGTCGTACCGGGGGGCTACACCTTC
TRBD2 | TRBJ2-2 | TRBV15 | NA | CASKLAGLNTGELFF | TGTGCCAGCAAGTTAGCGGGACTGAACACCGGGGAGCTGTTTTTT
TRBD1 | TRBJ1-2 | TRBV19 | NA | CASSTTGTGFLNGYTF | TGTGCCAGTAGTACAACTGGGACAGGGTTTTTGAATGGCTACACCTTC
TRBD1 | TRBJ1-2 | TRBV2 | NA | CASRALTGEYGYTF | TGTGCCAGCAGGGCTCTGACAGGGGAGTATGGCTACACCTTC
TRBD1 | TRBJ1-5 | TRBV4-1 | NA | CASSQNLQGAANQPQHF | TGCGCCAGCAGCCAAAATCTCCAGGGGGCCGCCAATCAGCCCCAGCATTTT